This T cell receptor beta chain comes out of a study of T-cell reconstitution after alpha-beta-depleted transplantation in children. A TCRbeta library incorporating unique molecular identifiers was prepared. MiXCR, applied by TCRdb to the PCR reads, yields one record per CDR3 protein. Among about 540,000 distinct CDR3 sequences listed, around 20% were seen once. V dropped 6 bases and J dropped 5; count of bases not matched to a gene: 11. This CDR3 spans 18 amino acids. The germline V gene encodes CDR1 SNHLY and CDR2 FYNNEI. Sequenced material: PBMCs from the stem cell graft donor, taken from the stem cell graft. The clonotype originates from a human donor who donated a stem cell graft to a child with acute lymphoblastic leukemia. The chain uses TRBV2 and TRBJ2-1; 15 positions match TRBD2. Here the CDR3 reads CASSRTSGRAETNNEQFF. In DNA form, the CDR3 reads TGTGCCAGCAGCCGGACTAGCGGGAGGGCCGAAACCAACAATGAGCAGTTCTTC.